The 30 T cell receptor beta chains below come from one sample, sequenced in a study of blood T cell repertoires in COVID-19. Assay used: immunoSEQ multiplex PCR; TCRdb lists only in-frame clones, some missing. Among about 140,000 clones listed, about 82% were seen once. Sample: peripheral blood. These receptors originate from a man between 45 and 60 years old with acute or convalescent COVID-19.

The V and J genes are TRBV7-8 and TRBJ1-5; the match to TRBD1 covers 7 bases. The CDR3 loop spans 14 amino acids. From germline, CDR1 is SGHVS and CDR2 FQNEAQ. With 5 bases clipped from V and 2 bases from J, the junction kept 3 bases outside the gene matches. CDR3: CASSDDRGNQPQHF. CDR3 bases: TGTGCCAGCAGCGACGACAGGGGCAATCAGCCCCAGCATTTT.

The V gene is TRBV30, the J gene TRBJ2-2; 10 positions agree with TRBD1. CDR3 length equals 17 residues. V lost 0 bases, J lost 3 bases, and 7 bases stayed unmatched. The germline CDR1 and CDR2 sequences are GTSNPN and SVGIG (reference sequence). The DNA of the CDR3 is TGTGCCTGGAGTGTACGGAGGGACAGGGGATACACCGGGGAGCTGTTTTTT. Amino acids: CAWSVRRDRGYTGELFF.

CDR3 DNA sequence: TGTGCCAGCAGCAGTAGCGGGGGACCCTCTAGCACAGATACGCAGTATTTT. This codes for CASSSSGGPSSTDTQYF. The rearrangement links TRBV6-2 or TRBV6-3 to TRBJ2-3, with 9 positions matching TRBD2. The CDR3 is made up of 17 amino acids. The trim removed 6 bases at V and 0 bases at J, leaving 10 bases unmatched. Germline V gene lookup returns CDR1 MNHEY and CDR2 SVGEGT.

The gene calls are TRBV4-2 and TRBJ1-3; TRBD1 might be the D (5 bases). The V end lost 1 base, the J end lost 0 bases, and 7 bases lay between the germline ends. The CDR3 is made up of 15 amino acids. CDR1 is LGHNA, CDR2 YNFKEQ, per germline. CDR3 in DNA: TGTGCCAGCAGCCAAGGACAGTTCTCTGGAAACACCATATATTTT. Protein sequence: CASSQGQFSGNTIYF.

This clone occurred a few times. The chain couples TRBV19 to TRBJ1-5; D ambiguous. CDR3 size: 13 residues. The V end was cut by 7 bases, the J end by 5 bases, with 12 bases between. Germline V gene lookup returns CDR1 LNHDA and CDR2 SQIVND (reference sequence). The CDR3 sequence is CASTLADYQPQHF. In DNA, the CDR3 is TGTGCCAGTACCCTAGCAGACTATCAGCCCCAGCATTTT.

V and J are TRBV4-2 and TRBJ2-5, with 9 bases lining up with TRBD2. The CDR3 loop spans 20 amino acids. The V gene's germline CDR1 is LGHNA and CDR2 YNFKEQ. V lost 0 bases, J lost 2 bases, and 16 bases stayed unmatched. CDR3 in amino acids: CASSQDRGGGVIGQQETQYF. The CDR3 DNA reads as TGTGCCAGCAGCCAAGATCGGGGCGGGGGGGTCATCGGGCAGCAAGAGACCCAGTACTTC.

This chain uses TRBV10-1 with TRBJ2-1, with 10 bases aligning to TRBD2. CDR1 is WNHNN, CDR2 SYGVQD, per germline (reference sequence). CDR3 length: 15 residues. V lost 4 bases, J lost 6 bases, and 6 bases stayed unmatched. The DNA for the CDR3 is TGCGCCAGCAGTGCTAGCGGGAGCTCGGGCAATGAGCAGTTCTTC. Amino acids: CASSASGSSGNEQFF.

V gene TRBV4-2 combines with J gene TRBJ1-4; no definite D call. The V gene's germline CDR1 is LGHNA and CDR2 YNFKEQ. Trimming took off 0 bases at V and 2 bases at J, with 16 bases between the two ends. The CDR3 totals 18 residues. The CDR3 region has the DNA TGTGCCAGCAGCCAAGAGCCTTTAGTGGCAGGCACTAATGAAAAACTGTTTTTT. It specifies CASSQEPLVAGTNEKLFF.

CDR3: CASSQNGATGANVLTF. The CDR3 DNA reads TGTGCCAGCAGCCAAAACGGAGCCACTGGGGCCAACGTCCTGACTTTC. The chain employs TRBV3-1 (or the pseudogene TRBV3-2) and TRBJ2-6; D remains unclear. The V end was cut by 2 bases, the J end by 2 bases, with 10 bases between. The CDR3 has 16 residues. CDR1 is LGHDT and CDR2 is YNNKEL in the germline V gene (reference sequence).

The chain combines TRBV18 with TRBJ1-4; no definite D call. The CDR3 is 15 residues long. Germline CDR1 and CDR2: KGHSH and LQKENI. Trimming removed 6 bases from V and 5 bases from J, with 16 bases in between. Here the CDR3 DNA reads TGTGCCAGCTCTCCCTCTGCAGGCCAAAATGAAAAACTGTTTTTT. Protein: CASSPSAGQNEKLFF.

The rearrangement links TRBV25-1 to TRBJ2-1; D remains unclear. Germline V gene lookup returns CDR1 MGHDK and CDR2 SYGVNS. V gave up 5 bases and J gave up 4 bases, with 15 bases separating them. The CDR3 runs to 15 residues. CDR3 amino acids: CASSTKLGFYNEQFF. The CDR3 DNA follows: TGTGCCAGCAGTACTAAACTTGGGTTTTACAATGAGCAGTTCTTC.

V gene TRBV7-9 combines with J gene TRBJ2-1, with D possibly being TRBD1 (5 bases). V was cut by 5 bases and J by 8 bases, with 13 bases left in between. This CDR3 comprises 13 residues. CDR1 and CDR2 from the germline V gene are SEHNR and FQNEAQ (reference sequence). CDR3 nucleotides: TGTGCCAGCAGCCCCCCAGGGAACTATGAGCAGTTCTTC. Protein: CASSPPGNYEQFF. Full variable domain (remainder filled in from reference TRBV7-9 and TRBJ2-1): DTGVSQNPRHKITKRGQNVTFRCDPISEHNRLYWYRQTLGQGPEFLTYFQNEAQLEKSRLLSDRFSAERPKGSFSTLEIQRTEQGDSAMYLCASSPPGNYEQFFGPGTRLTVL.

This chain uses TRBV21-1 with TRBJ2-3; no DNA check was done on the table's D call, TRBD2. TRBV21-1 is designated a pseudogene. The CDR3 consists of 19 residues. The CDR3 coding sequence is TGTGCCAGCAGCAAGGGAGTGAGGCCTAGCGGGAGCCTCACCCATACGCAGTATTTT. Its translation: CASSKGVRPSGSLTHTQYF.

The V and J genes are TRBV6-5 and TRBJ2-3, with TRBD2 matching over 8 bases. This CDR3 comprises 15 residues. The germline CDR1 and CDR2 sequences are MNHEY and SVGAGI. Losses at the gene ends were 6 bases for V and 0 bases for J; bases not matched to a gene: 5. The CDR3 here is CASRRAGASTDTQYF. The CDR3 DNA is TGTGCCAGCAGACGAGCGGGGGCTAGCACAGATACGCAGTATTTT.

The chain employs TRBV6-5 and TRBJ1-1; D is perhaps TRBD1 (5 bases). CDR3 length: 13 residues. Per germline, CDR1 MNHEY and CDR2 SVGAGI. V lost 6 bases and J 4 bases, leaving 12 bases between the germline ends. CDR3 amino acids: CASRPGMGTEAFF. In DNA, the CDR3 is TGTGCCAGCAGGCCAGGGATGGGCACTGAAGCTTTCTTT.

This clone is a singleton in its sample. Here the CDR3 DNA reads TGTGCCAGCTCACCAGTAGGACAGGGTATCACTGAAGCTTTCTTT. It yields the protein CASSPVGQGITEAFF. V is TRBV18 and J is TRBJ1-1, with TRBD1 identical over 8 bases. The CDR3 contains 15 residues. Unmatched junction bases numbered 6, after V lost 2 bases and J lost 4 bases. Germline lookup yields CDR1 KGHSH and CDR2 LQKENI.

The chain couples TRBV11-2 to TRBJ2-7, with a possible D match to TRBD2 (5 bases). The germline V and J ends were trimmed by 4 bases and 0 bases, with 13 bases remaining between them. The CDR3 spans 15 residues. Looked up from germline, CDR1 is SGHAT and CDR2 is FQNNGV. CDR3 in amino acids: CASSSSVASSYEQYF. The DNA of the CDR3 is TGTGCCAGCAGCTCCTCCGTAGCGTCCTCCTACGAGCAGTACTTC.

The chain employs TRBV5-1 and TRBJ2-2; D is unclear. V dropped 0 bases and J dropped 6 bases, with 6 bases sitting between them. The CDR3 spans 13 residues. Germline loops: CDR1 SGHRS, CDR2 YFSETQ. CDR3 DNA sequence: TGCGCCAGCAGCTTGGCCGTTTCCGGGGAGCTGTTTTTT. This encodes CASSLAVSGELFF.

The chain couples TRBV24-1 to TRBJ1-4; 9 bases line up with TRBD1. The CDR3 is 16 amino acids. Germline V gives CDR1 KGHDR, CDR2 SFDVKD. The V and J ends lost 1 base and 4 bases, in that order; junction bases with no gene match: 3. In DNA, the CDR3 is TGTGCCACCAGTGATTTCGGACAGGGGTTTAATGAAAAACTGTTTTTT. It translates to CATSDFGQGFNEKLFF.

This rearrangement joins TRBV5-1 to TRBJ2-5, with D possibly matching TRBD1 (6 bases). V was pared by 0 bases and J by 4 bases, with 7 bases between. In germline, CDR1 is SGHRS, CDR2 YFSETQ. CDR3 length equals 13 residues. CDR3 sequence reads: CASSLAGAETQYF. CDR3 sequence (DNA): TGCGCCAGCAGCTTGGCAGGGGCAGAGACCCAGTACTTC.

This rearrangement joins TRBV18 to TRBJ2-7, with D tentatively TRBD2 (6 bases). The CDR3 runs to 14 residues. Per the germline V gene, CDR1 is KGHSH and CDR2 is LQKENI. V was cut by 3 bases and J by 2 bases, with 11 bases left in between. CDR3 bases: TGTGCCAGCTCACCGGGGGGAATAGCCTACGAGCAGTACTTC. It yields the protein CASSPGGIAYEQYF.

The V and J genes are TRBV11-2 and TRBJ2-1; TRBD2 matches 14 bases. The J segment lost 9 bases and the V segment lost 5 bases, leaving 6 bases of the junction unmatched. Germline V gene lookup returns CDR1 SGHAT and CDR2 FQNNGV. This CDR3 is built from 15 residues. CDR3 bases: TGTGCCAGCAGCGAGGGGACTAGCGGGAGAACTGAGCAGTTCTTC. This gives the protein CASSEGTSGRTEQFF.

CDR3 protein: CASSPGTGNQPQHF. In DNA form, the CDR3 reads TGCGCCAGCAGCCCCGGGACAGGGAATCAGCCCCAGCATTTT. J is TRBJ1-5 and V is TRBV5-1, with 9 bases identical to TRBD1. The V segment lost 4 bases and the J segment 4 bases; nucleotides outside the gene matches: 3. Germline CDR1 SGHRS, CDR2 YFSETQ. The CDR3 has 14 residues.

The chain has TRBV6-5 and TRBJ1-6; tentatively, D is TRBD1 (5 bases). CDR3 length: 16 residues. Germline assignment: CDR1 MNHEY and CDR2 SVGAGI. The V end lost 0 bases, the J end lost 10 bases, and 16 bases lay between the germline ends. As DNA, the CDR3 is TGTGCCAGCAGTTACTCGCTTCCCAGGGTTTGGTCACCCCTCCACTTT. This gives the protein CASSYSLPRVWSPLHF.

The CDR3 DNA follows: TGTGCCAGTAGTGAACAGGGGGCCAATTCACCCCTCCACTTT. This sequence encodes CASSEQGANSPLHF. This chain links TRBV19 with TRBJ1-6; TRBD1 matches 9 bases. Per germline, CDR1 LNHDA and CDR2 SQIVND (reference sequence). The CDR3 runs to 14 residues. The V and J ends lost 5 bases and 7 bases, in that order; junction bases with no gene match: 3.

The chain recombines TRBV21-1 with TRBJ2-3; the table gives TRBD2 as D, unverified against the DNA. TRBV21-1 is a pseudogene locus. The CDR3 extends over 11 amino acids. The CDR3 bases are TGTGCCAGCAGAGAGTCAGATACGCAGTATTTT. Translating it yields CASRESDTQYF.

The chain combines TRBV2 with TRBJ2-3, with D unclear. Trimming removed 6 bases at V and 2 bases at J, with 15 bases between. The CDR3 is 15 amino acids. Germline loops: CDR1 SNHLY, CDR2 FYNNEI. CDR3 coding DNA: TGTGCCAGCAGCGAACAGCGAACTTCCACAGATACGCAGTATTTT. Translated: CASSEQRTSTDTQYF.

V gene TRBV28 combines with J gene TRBJ1-2; D call uncertain. Trimming cost V 7 bases and J 4 bases, with 19 bases left between them. Germline V gene data show CDR1 as MDHEN and CDR2 as SYDVKM. This CDR3 has 15 residues. The CDR3 sequence: CASIGVGEVIYGYTF. The CDR3 bases are TGTGCCAGCATAGGAGTTGGGGAGGTCATCTATGGCTACACCTTC.

The rearrangement links TRBV5-5 to TRBJ2-7; maybe TRBD1 (6 bases). V shed 4 bases and J shed 3 bases, with 14 bases lying between them. The germline gives CDR1 SGHKS, CDR2 YYEKEE (reference sequence). The CDR3 runs 14 residues. CDR3 nucleotides: TGTGCCAGCAGCCCTATACAGGGAAACTACGAGCAGTACTTC. It is translated as CASSPIQGNYEQYF.

The rearrangement links TRBV5-1 to TRBJ2-2; D is possibly TRBD2 (5 bases). CDR1 and CDR2 from the germline V gene are SGHRS and YFSETQ. V lost 4 bases and J lost 1, with 11 bases in between. This CDR3 has 15 residues. This CDR3 is CASSPSSRNTGELFF. CDR3 DNA: TGCGCCAGCAGCCCGTCTAGCAGGAACACCGGGGAGCTGTTTTTT.